A single sample gave rise to the 20 T cell receptor beta chains below, sequenced in a study of shared clonotypes between healthy human individuals. The protocol was immunoSEQ multiplex PCR, while the TCRdb copy is restricted to in-frame clones and leaves out a portion. Among millions of clones listed, roughly 95% were seen once. Sequencing was performed on naive CD4+ T cells sorted from blood. Specified subset: CD45RA+ positively selected. The receptors were sampled from a man between 18 and 29 years old in good health.

This clone was found a few times. The chain recombines TRBV4-2 with TRBJ1-6; D gene uncertain. This CDR3 is 15 amino acids long. V was shortened by 1 base and J by 6 bases, with 10 bases between the two germline ends. The germline V gene encodes CDR1 LGHNA and CDR2 YNFKEQ. For the CDR3, the DNA is TGTGCCAGCAGCCAAGTTGAGCGGGGTAATTCACCCCTCCACTTT. It translates to CASSQVERGNSPLHF.

In the case of this clone: At the DNA level, this CDR3 is encoded by other sequences in the same sample as well. For the CDR3, the DNA is TGTGCCAGCAGCTTAGCCCTTTATGGCTACACCTTC. It is translated as CASSLALYGYTF. The rearrangement joins TRBV7-2 to TRBJ1-2; D is undetermined. Germline assignment: CDR1 SGHTA and CDR2 FQGNSA. The V and J ends lost 0 bases and 5 bases respectively, with 4 bases between them. CDR3 size: 12 residues.

The chain carries TRBV5-1 and TRBJ2-5; a possible D gene is TRBD1 (6 bases). Germline lookup yields CDR1 SGHRS and CDR2 YFSETQ. Trimming removed 4 bases from V and 0 bases from J, with 13 bases in between. The CDR3 consists of 15 residues. For the CDR3, the DNA is TGCGCCAGCAGCCCGGGACACGCGGACCAAGAGACCCAGTACTTC. Residues: CASSPGHADQETQYF.

V gene TRBV5-1 combines with J gene TRBJ2-1; TRBD1 might be the D (5 bases). The CDR3 consists of 16 residues. Per germline, CDR1 SGHRS and CDR2 YFSETQ. V gave up 6 bases and J gave up 0 bases, with 16 bases separating them. The CDR3 sequence is CASTLLGPRSYNEQFF. The CDR3 DNA sequence: TGCGCCAGCACCCTCCTGGGGCCCCGCTCCTACAATGAGCAGTTCTTC.

As for this clone: Other DNA sequences within the sample encode an identical CDR3. The rearrangement links TRBV9 to TRBJ2-3; D is unclear. Trimming shortened V by 0 bases and J by 1 base, and 6 bases separated the two germline ends. Germline lookup yields CDR1 SGDLS and CDR2 YYNGEE. The CDR3 sequence is 14 residues long. For the CDR3, the DNA is TGTGCCAGCAGCGTAGAAAGGGGCACAGATACGCAGTATTTT. Translation gives CASSVERGTDTQYF.

The chain combines TRBV6-1 with TRBJ1-2; 9 bases line up with TRBD1. CDR1 MNHNS and CDR2 SASEGT come from the germline V gene. This CDR3 is 15 amino acids long. After removal of 6 bases from V and 5 bases from J, the junction contained 10 bases not matched to a gene. This CDR3 is CASRNRDRALYGYTF. The CDR3 DNA is TGTGCCAGCAGGAACCGGGACAGGGCCCTATATGGCTACACCTTC.

The count of this clone is one. This rearrangement joins TRBV19 to TRBJ2-3, with 7 nucleotides matching TRBD2. Germline CDR1 is LNHDA and CDR2 is SQIVND (reference sequence). The V gene end was trimmed by 5 bases and the J gene end by 1 base; junction bases not matched to a gene: 6. The CDR3 loop spans 15 amino acids. CDR3 bases: TGTGCCAGTAGTTCCTGGGAGGGAGGCACAGATACGCAGTATTTT. Translating it yields CASSSWEGGTDTQYF. The variable domain in full, with the rest retrieved from reference TRBV19 and TRBJ2-3, is DGGITQSPKYLFRKEGQNVTLSCEQNLNHDAMYWYRQDPGQGLRLIYYSQIVNDFQKGDIAEGYSVSREKKESFPLTVTSAQKNPTAFYLCASSSWEGGTDTQYFGPGTRLTVL.

The CDR3 DNA reads TGTGCCAGCAGCGCAGGGACCAACTCCTTAATTTCCCAGTACTTC. Translation: CASSAGTNSLISQYF. The chain carries TRBV11-2 and TRBJ2-5, with D perhaps being TRBD1 or TRBD2 (5 bases each). This CDR3 spans 15 amino acids. V gave up 5 bases and J gave up 9 bases, with 22 bases separating them. The germline V gene encodes CDR1 SGHAT and CDR2 FQNNGV. The complete variable domain, with remaining parts taken from reference TRBV11-2 and TRBJ2-5, reads EAGVAQSPRYKIIEKRQSVAFWCNPISGHATLYWYQQILGQGPKLLIQFQNNGVVDDSQLPKDRFSAERLKGVDSTLKIQPAKLEDSAVYLCASSAGTNSLISQYFGPGTRLLVL.

The rearrangement joins TRBV19 to TRBJ1-1; perhaps TRBD1 as D (5 bases). The CDR3 has 14 residues. Trimming pared 6 bases from V and 0 bases from J, leaving 11 bases between. Germline V gives CDR1 LNHDA, CDR2 SQIVND (reference sequence). Written as DNA, the CDR3 is TGTGCCAGTAGGGGCTTGGGGCTGAACACTGAAGCTTTCTTT. It specifies CASRGLGLNTEAFF.

The CDR3 sequence: CASTLPPGPGGYTF. In DNA, the CDR3 is TGTGCCAGCACCCTCCCCCCGGGGCCAGGTGGCTACACCTTC. The gene calls are TRBV7-9 and TRBJ1-2; maybe TRBD1 (5 bases). Trimming pared 7 bases from V and 7 bases from J, leaving 19 bases between. Germline V CDR1 and CDR2: SEHNR, FQNEAQ (reference sequence). The CDR3 has 14 residues.

About this clone itself: Distinct nucleotide sequences in the sample also encode this CDR3. This chain joins TRBV10-3 and TRBJ1-5, with 10 bases lining up with TRBD1. V was clipped by 10 bases and J by 5 bases; unmatched bases: 2. This CDR3 contains 12 residues. Germline loops: CDR1 ENHRY, CDR2 SYGVKD. CDR3 loop: CATGTGDQPQHF. CDR3 bases: TGTGCCACAGGGACAGGGGATCAGCCCCAGCATTTT.

The chain links TRBV6-1 to TRBJ1-5, with no clear D. Germline V gene sequence: CDR1 MNHNS, CDR2 SASEGT. This CDR3 is 14 amino acids long. Trimming left V 1 base short and J 11 bases short, with 15 bases between. CDR3 in amino acids: CASSEVEVVESQHF. The CDR3 coding sequence is TGTGCCAGCAGTGAAGTTGAGGTCGTAGAGTCCCAGCATTTT.

The rearrangement uses TRBV5-4 and TRBJ2-1, with D possibly being TRBD1 (7 bases). Trimming took 4 bases from V and 9 from J, leaving 26 bases between them. Germline V gene lookup returns CDR1 SGHNT and CDR2 YYREEE (reference sequence). There are 17 residues in the CDR3. As DNA, the CDR3 is TGTGCCAGCAGCCTGGGATCTGAGTCAAGGCAGGGGGGTGAGCAGTTCTTC. It is translated as CASSLGSESRQGGEQFF. Looking up the rest from reference TRBV5-4 and TRBJ2-1 gives the full variable domain: ETGVTQSPTHLIKTRGQQVTLRCSSQSGHNTVSWYQQALGQGPQFIFQYYREEENGRGNFPPRFSGLQFPNYSSELNVNALELDDSALYLCASSLGSESRQGGEQFFGPGTRLTVL.

CDR3 nucleotides: TGCAGCGCAGACCGGGACAGGGATTCCTACGAGCAGTACTTC. Residues: CSADRDRDSYEQYF. The chain employs TRBV29-1 and TRBJ2-7; 9 nucleotides match TRBD1. V shed 7 bases and J 1 base; nucleotides not matched to a gene: 8. The CDR3 has 14 amino acids. CDR1 and CDR2 (germline): SQVTM, ANQGSEA.

This clone came up once. The chain has TRBV19 and TRBJ2-3; TRBD2 agrees at 11 bases. J was trimmed by 5 bases and V by 6 bases; bases with no gene match: 10. CDR3 length: 16 residues. CDR1 is LNHDA and CDR2 is SQIVND in the germline V gene (reference sequence). The CDR3 DNA is TGTGCCAGTAGGCTTGACCCGGGACTAGCGGTAGATACGCAGTATTTT. Amino acids: CASRLDPGLAVDTQYF.

The chain carries TRBV2 and TRBJ2-1; no clear D. This CDR3 spans 12 amino acids. Per the germline V gene, CDR1 is SNHLY and CDR2 is FYNNEI. Trimming cost V 7 bases and J 7 bases, with 11 bases left between them. CDR3 region: CASTAWGNEQFF. In nucleotides, the CDR3 is TGTGCCAGCACCGCCTGGGGTAATGAGCAGTTCTTC. Using reference TRBV2 and TRBJ2-1 for the parts outside the CDR3, the full variable domain is EPEVTQTPSHQVTQMGQEVILRCVPISNHLYFYWYRQILGQKVEFLVSFYNNEISEKSEIFDDQFSVERPDGSNFTLKIRSTKLEDSAMYFCASTAWGNEQFFGPGTRLTVL.

This chain joins TRBV5-1 and TRBJ2-3, with TRBD2 as a possible D gene (6 bases). Germline CDR1 is SGHRS and CDR2 is YFSETQ. Trimming shortened V by 0 bases and J by 2 bases, and 13 bases separated the two germline ends. The CDR3 has 16 amino acids. For the CDR3, the DNA is TGCGCCAGCAGCTTGGGGAGTAGCGGTTACACAGATACGCAGTATTTT. Translated, it gives CASSLGSSGYTDTQYF.

The chain carries TRBV5-1 and TRBJ2-5, with 10 bases identical to TRBD1. CDR3 length: 16 amino acids. With 3 bases clipped from V and 2 bases from J, the junction kept 7 bases outside the gene matches. From germline, CDR1 is SGHRS and CDR2 YFSETQ. The CDR3 coding sequence is TGCGCCAGCAGCTCGGGACAGGGGAGTCAACAAGAGACCCAGTACTTC. Protein: CASSSGQGSQQETQYF.

The chain is built from TRBV11-2 and TRBJ2-7, with D possibly TRBD1 on 5 matching bases. This CDR3 is 15 amino acids long. Germline CDR1 and CDR2: SGHAT and FQNNGV. Trimming shortened V by 0 bases and J by 3 bases, and 12 bases separated the two germline ends. CDR3 protein: CASSLDLQGNYEQYF. The CDR3 DNA reads as TGTGCCAGCAGCTTAGATCTTCAGGGAAACTACGAGCAGTACTTC.

The chain carries TRBV5-1 and TRBJ2-7, with TRBD2 as a possible D gene (6 bases). Trimming took 2 bases from V and 4 from J, leaving 13 bases between them. The CDR3 is made up of 14 amino acids. From germline, CDR1 is SGHRS and CDR2 YFSETQ. The CDR3 DNA reads as TGCGCCAGCAGCTTCGGGGGTTTGGGTTACGAGCAGTACTTC. It specifies CASSFGGLGYEQYF.